The 22 T cell receptor beta chains in this list originate from one sample, sequenced in a study of follicular helper T cells after annual influenza vaccination. This sample's time point: 2015-2016 season, 7 days after influenza vaccination. Here immunoSEQ multiplex PCR was the method, and the copy in TCRdb shows in-frame clones only, minus some. The profile shows 6,500 to 8,000 clones, about 88% of them singletons. The material was CXCR5+ CD38- circulating T follicular helper cells from blood, obtained 7 days after influenza vaccination. Subset reported: circulating Tfh, non-naive CD4+CXCR5+PD-1+ (ICOS+CD38+ or ICOS-CD38-). The source of these receptors is an adult who received the influenza vaccine.

This chain uses TRBV4-1 with TRBJ2-2; the match to TRBD1 covers 10 bases. The J segment lost 5 bases and the V segment lost 1 base, leaving 4 bases of the junction unmatched. This CDR3 spans 16 amino acids. Germline V lookup: CDR1 MGHRA, CDR2 YSYEKL. DNA of the CDR3: TGCGCCAGCAGCCAAGTGACGGGACAGGGGACCGGGGAGCTGTTTTTT. Protein: CASSQVTGQGTGELFF.

The genes are TRBV5-5 and TRBJ2-3, with 11 nucleotides matching TRBD2. Germline trimming cut 6 bases from V and 1 base from J; bases unmatched to any gene: 7. The CDR3 totals 16 residues. Per the germline V gene, CDR1 is SGHKS and CDR2 is YYEKEE (reference sequence). The CDR3 nucleotides are TGTGCCAGCACCGTAAAGGGACTAGCGGGCACAGATACGCAGTATTTT. Protein product: CASTVKGLAGTDTQYF.

The chain links TRBV29-1 to TRBJ2-7; 12 bases agree with TRBD2. The CDR3 is 15 amino acids. The V gene end was trimmed by 6 bases and the J gene end by 3 bases; junction bases not matched to a gene: 9. CDR1 SQVTM and CDR2 ANQGSEA come from the germline V gene. The CDR3 here is CSVGLAGLTRYEQYF. CDR3 in DNA: TGCAGCGTCGGACTAGCGGGGCTGACTCGCTACGAGCAGTACTTC.

The chain carries TRBV2 and TRBJ2-5; TRBD1 matches 7 bases. CDR1 and CDR2 from the germline V gene are SNHLY and FYNNEI. CDR3 length: 15 amino acids. Losses at the gene ends were 4 bases for V and 5 bases for J; bases not matched to a gene: 10. The CDR3 bases are TGTGCCAGCAGTGTGGTAGGGGGCTTAGGGGAGACCCAGTACTTC. Protein sequence: CASSVVGGLGETQYF.

The chain is built from TRBV5-1 and TRBJ2-4; TRBD2 is a possible D gene (5 bases). CDR1 and CDR2 (germline): SGHRS, YFSETQ. V was pared by 0 bases and J by 1 base, with 11 bases between. This CDR3 has 16 amino acids. The CDR3 DNA is TGCGCCAGCAGCTTGGAAGGGAGTGGGGCCAAAAACATTCAGTACTTC. Encoded protein: CASSLEGSGAKNIQYF.

The gene calls are TRBV6-1 and TRBJ1-2; possible D gene TRBD1, 5 bases. Germline V gene data show CDR1 as MNHNS and CDR2 as SASEGT. Trimming took 4 bases from V and 4 from J, leaving 13 bases between them. CDR3 length equals 14 residues. The CDR3 DNA reads as TGTGCCAGCAGTGTGGTATCAGGGTCCTATGGCTACACCTTC. Protein sequence: CASSVVSGSYGYTF.

This clone was picked up one time. The rearrangement links TRBV6-6 to TRBJ2-2; 10 bases are shared with TRBD2. Germline V lookup: CDR1 MNHNY, CDR2 SVGAGI (reference sequence). The CDR3 runs 14 residues. V shed 6 bases and J 5 bases; nucleotides not matched to a gene: 3. The CDR3 sequence: CASRGSGRTGELFF. The CDR3 DNA reads TGTGCCAGCAGGGGTAGCGGGAGGACCGGGGAGCTGTTTTTT.

This chain connects TRBV30 to TRBJ2-3, with TRBD2 as a possible D gene (6 bases). V was trimmed by 4 bases and J by 5 bases, leaving 16 bases between them. This CDR3 spans 14 amino acids. Germline V CDR1 and CDR2: GTSNPN, SVGIG (reference sequence). This CDR3 is CAWTARGRGDTQYF. The DNA of the CDR3 is TGTGCCTGGACCGCGCGGGGAAGGGGAGATACGCAGTATTTT.

The chain employs TRBV9 and TRBJ2-7; D is possibly TRBD2 (5 bases). V lost 0 bases to trimming and J lost 5 bases, with 12 bases between them. The CDR3 sequence is 14 residues long. Germline loops: CDR1 SGDLS, CDR2 YYNGEE. This chain's CDR3 is CASSVATSSHEQYF. For the CDR3, the DNA is TGTGCCAGCAGCGTAGCTACTAGTTCCCACGAGCAGTACTTC.

This chain uses TRBV10-1 with TRBJ2-2, with TRBD2 matching over 9 bases. With 6 bases clipped from V and 10 bases from J, the junction kept 15 bases outside the gene matches. Per germline, CDR1 WNHNN and CDR2 SYGVQD (reference sequence). This CDR3 is built from 16 residues. Here the CDR3 reads CASSPGSSGTGEELFF. The CDR3 coding sequence is TGCGCCAGCAGCCCCGGGTCTAGCGGGACCGGGGAGGAGCTGTTTTTT.

V usage is TRBV28 and J usage is TRBJ1-2; D might be TRBD1 (5 bases). The germline V gene has CDR1 MDHEN and CDR2 SYDVKM. The CDR3 loop spans 15 amino acids. V lost 6 bases, J lost 7 bases, and 21 bases lay in between. CDR3 DNA: TGTGCCAGCAGGCGTATCGGGGGGGAGATAGGTGGCTACACCTTC. Residues: CASRRIGGEIGGYTF.

The genes are TRBV19 and TRBJ1-3; possibly TRBD1 for D (5 bases). Per germline, CDR1 LNHDA and CDR2 SQIVND (reference sequence). Trimming shortened V by 7 bases and J by 0 bases, and 13 bases separated the two germline ends. The CDR3 extends over 15 amino acids. The chain's CDR3 is CASTDSVFSGNTIYF. The CDR3 nucleotides are TGTGCCAGTACCGACAGCGTCTTCTCTGGAAACACCATATATTTT. The entire variable domain, with the rest obtained from reference TRBV19 and TRBJ1-3, is as follows: DGGITQSPKYLFRKEGQNVTLSCEQNLNHDAMYWYRQDPGQGLRLIYYSQIVNDFQKGDIAEGYSVSREKKESFPLTVTSAQKNPTAFYLCASTDSVFSGNTIYFGEGSWLTVV.

The chain combines TRBV5-4 with TRBJ2-7; 9 bases map to TRBD2. This CDR3 region has 15 residues. The ends lost 2 bases at V and 6 bases at J; junction bases unmatched: 9. Germline CDR1 reads SGHNT; CDR2 reads YYREEE (reference sequence). The CDR3 DNA reads TGTGCCAGCAGCTTATTAGCGGGAGTAAGATCCGAGCAGTACTTC. This encodes CASSLLAGVRSEQYF.

The V and J genes are TRBV19 and TRBJ1-2; no clear D. Trimming stripped 7 bases from V and 7 bases from J, with 16 bases between. This CDR3 region has 13 residues. CDR1 and CDR2 (germline): LNHDA, SQIVND (reference sequence). For the CDR3, the DNA is TGTGCCAGTACCCCCAACTGGGTAGGTGGCTACACCTTC. Translating it yields CASTPNWVGGYTF.

The chain uses TRBV9 and TRBJ1-4; 7 bases are shared with TRBD1. Germline V gene sequence: CDR1 SGDLS, CDR2 YYNGEE. V lost 0 bases, J lost 3 bases, and 11 bases stayed unmatched. This CDR3 contains 18 residues. The CDR3 DNA sequence: TGTGCCAGCAGCGTAGGAATCAGGGGGAGTCCATCTAATGAAAAACTGTTTTTT. Its protein product is CASSVGIRGSPSNEKLFF.

In this sample, this clone turned up once. This CDR3 reads CASRKGWATNEKLFF. DNA of the CDR3: TGTGCCAGCAGAAAGGGATGGGCAACTAATGAAAAACTGTTTTTT. This sequence joins TRBV28 and TRBJ1-4; D is uncertain. Germline assignment: CDR1 MDHEN and CDR2 SYDVKM. The ends were cut back, 6 bases at V and 0 bases at J, with 11 bases in the middle. There are 15 residues in the CDR3.

This chain links TRBV12-5 with TRBJ2-1; TRBD1 matches at 7 bases. With 6 bases clipped from V and 4 bases from J, the junction kept 3 bases outside the gene matches. Germline CDR1 is LGHNT and CDR2 is FRNRAP. The CDR3 loop spans 13 amino acids. For the CDR3, the DNA is TGTGCTAGTGGAACAGGGGTTTACAATGAGCAGTTCTTC. Encoded protein: CASGTGVYNEQFF.

The rearrangement links TRBV6-6 to TRBJ2-2, with unresolved D. Trimming took 10 bases from V and 2 from J, leaving 14 bases between them. The CDR3 consists of 14 residues. Germline CDR1 reads MNHNY; CDR2 reads SVGAGI (reference sequence). Here the CDR3 DNA reads TGTGCCACCCGACTTCCAACTAACACCGGGGAGCTGTTTTTT. Translating gives CATRLPTNTGELFF.

This clone occurred once. This chain links TRBV30 with TRBJ2-7; unclear D gene. This CDR3 is built from 13 residues. The V end lost 0 bases, the J end lost 8 bases, and 14 bases lay between the germline ends. CDR1 and CDR2 from the germline V gene are GTSNPN and SVGIG (reference sequence). The CDR3 coding sequence is TGTGCCTGGAGTGTAGGTTCTGGGCATCAGCAGTACGTC. Protein sequence: CAWSVGSGHQQYV.

The J gene is TRBJ2-7, the V gene TRBV18, with 9 bases lining up with TRBD1. J lost 0 bases, V lost 4 bases, and 1 base had no gene match. CDR1 and CDR2 (germline): KGHSH, LQKENI. The CDR3 covers 14 residues. CDR3 protein: CASSRTGDSYEQYF. The CDR3 DNA is TGTGCCAGCTCACGGACAGGGGACTCCTACGAGCAGTACTTC.

The table lists this clone with a few counts. V usage is TRBV4-2 and J usage is TRBJ2-3; 7 bases align to TRBD2. From germline, CDR1 is LGHNA and CDR2 YNFKEQ. The CDR3 has 15 residues. J was trimmed by 0 bases and V by 4 bases; bases with no gene match: 4. The CDR3, as DNA: TGTGCCAGCAGCCTGCTAGCGGACAGCACAGATACGCAGTATTTT. As protein: CASSLLADSTDTQYF.

The chain recombines TRBV7-9 with TRBJ1-5; TRBD1 agrees at 9 bases. Germline trimming cut 4 bases from V and 15 bases from J; bases unmatched to any gene: 10. There are 13 residues in the CDR3. Germline assignment: CDR1 SEHNR and CDR2 FQNEAQ (reference sequence). Here the CDR3 DNA reads TGTGCCAGCAGCTCCCTCGGGACAGGGTATCTGCATTTT. It encodes CASSSLGTGYLHF.